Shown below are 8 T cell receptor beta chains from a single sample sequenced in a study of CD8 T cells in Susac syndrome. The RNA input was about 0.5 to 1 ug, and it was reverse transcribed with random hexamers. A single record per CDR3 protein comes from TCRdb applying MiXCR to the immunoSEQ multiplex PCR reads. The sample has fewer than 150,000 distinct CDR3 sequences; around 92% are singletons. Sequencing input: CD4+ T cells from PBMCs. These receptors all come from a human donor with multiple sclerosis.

In nucleotides, the CDR3 is TGTGCCAGCAGGGTGGGACAGGGGGCCGGCTATGGCTACACCTTC. Translation gives CASRVGQGAGYGYTF. The J gene is TRBJ1-2, the V gene TRBV12-3 or TRBV12-4; TRBD1 agrees at 12 bases. Trimming removed 6 bases from V and 4 bases from J; junction bases left unmatched: 6. This CDR3 region has 15 residues.

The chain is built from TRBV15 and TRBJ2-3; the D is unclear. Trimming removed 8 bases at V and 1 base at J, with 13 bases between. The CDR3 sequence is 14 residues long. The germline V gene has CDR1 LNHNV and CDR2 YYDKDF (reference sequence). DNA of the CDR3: TGTGCCACCTATGGTTCCAAGGGCACAGATACGCAGTATTTT. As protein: CATYGSKGTDTQYF. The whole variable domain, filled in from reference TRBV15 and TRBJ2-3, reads DAMVIQNPRYQVTQFGKPVTLSCSQTLNHNVMYWYQQKSSQAPKLLFHYYDKDFNNEADTPDNFQSRRPNTSFCFLDIRSPGLGDTAMYLCATYGSKGTDTQYFGPGTRLTVL.

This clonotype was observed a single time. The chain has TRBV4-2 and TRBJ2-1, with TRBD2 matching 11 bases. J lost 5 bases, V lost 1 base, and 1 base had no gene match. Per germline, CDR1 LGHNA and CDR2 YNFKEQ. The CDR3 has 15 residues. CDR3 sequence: CASSQASGGHNEQFF. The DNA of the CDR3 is TGTGCCAGCAGCCAAGCTAGCGGGGGGCACAATGAGCAGTTCTTC.

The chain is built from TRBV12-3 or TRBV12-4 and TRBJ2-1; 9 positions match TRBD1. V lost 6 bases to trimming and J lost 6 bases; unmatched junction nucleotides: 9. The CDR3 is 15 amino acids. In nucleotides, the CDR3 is TGTGCCAGCAGACCATCGTCGGACAGGGGCAATGAGCAGTTCTTC. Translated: CASRPSSDRGNEQFF.

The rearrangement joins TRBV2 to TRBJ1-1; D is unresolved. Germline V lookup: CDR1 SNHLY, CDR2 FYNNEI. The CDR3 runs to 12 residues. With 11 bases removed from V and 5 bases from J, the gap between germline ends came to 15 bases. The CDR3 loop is CAAGEFFTEAFF. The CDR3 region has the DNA TGTGCCGCAGGAGAGTTTTTTACTGAAGCTTTCTTT.

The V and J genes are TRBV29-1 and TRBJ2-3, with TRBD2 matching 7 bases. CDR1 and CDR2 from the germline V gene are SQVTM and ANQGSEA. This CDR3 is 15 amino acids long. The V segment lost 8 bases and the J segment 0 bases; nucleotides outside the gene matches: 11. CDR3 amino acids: CSTRGAGGSTDTQYF. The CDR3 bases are TGCAGCACGCGAGGGGCCGGGGGGAGCACAGATACGCAGTATTTT.

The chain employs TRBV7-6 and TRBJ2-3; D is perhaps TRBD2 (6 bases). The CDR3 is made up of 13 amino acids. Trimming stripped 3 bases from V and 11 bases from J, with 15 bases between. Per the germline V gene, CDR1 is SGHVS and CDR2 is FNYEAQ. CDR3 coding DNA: TGTGCCAGCAGCTTTAACCAGGAGGGCAAGCAGTATTTT. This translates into CASSFNQEGKQYF.

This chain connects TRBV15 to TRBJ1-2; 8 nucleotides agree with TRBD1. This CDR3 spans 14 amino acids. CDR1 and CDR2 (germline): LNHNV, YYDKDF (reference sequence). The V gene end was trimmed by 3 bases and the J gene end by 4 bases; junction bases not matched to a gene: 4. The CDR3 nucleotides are TGTGCCACCAGCAGGACAGGGGCCGGCTATGGCTACACCTTC. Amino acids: CATSRTGAGYGYTF.